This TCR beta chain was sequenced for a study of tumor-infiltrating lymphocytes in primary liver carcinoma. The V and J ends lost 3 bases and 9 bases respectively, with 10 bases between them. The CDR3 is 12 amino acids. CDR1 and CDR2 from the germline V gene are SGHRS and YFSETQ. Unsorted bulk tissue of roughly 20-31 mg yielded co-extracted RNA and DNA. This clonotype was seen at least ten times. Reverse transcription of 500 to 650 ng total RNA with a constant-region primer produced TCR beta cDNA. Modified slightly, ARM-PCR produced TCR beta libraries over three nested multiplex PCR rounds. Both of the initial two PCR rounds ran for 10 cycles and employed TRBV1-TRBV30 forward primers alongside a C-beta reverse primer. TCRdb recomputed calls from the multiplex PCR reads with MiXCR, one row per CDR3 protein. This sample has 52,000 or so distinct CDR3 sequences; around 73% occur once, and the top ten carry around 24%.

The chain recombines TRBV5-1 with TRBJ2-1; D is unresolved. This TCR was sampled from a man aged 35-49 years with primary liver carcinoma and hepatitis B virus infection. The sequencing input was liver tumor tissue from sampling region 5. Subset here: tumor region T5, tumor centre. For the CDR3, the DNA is TGCGCCAGCAGCTGGGATGTCGGTGAGCAGTTCTTC. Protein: CASSWDVGEQFF.